This TCR beta chain originates from a study of cytomegalovirus exposure and HLA in healthy donors. Study at large: There were approximately 400 genotyped donors. Of these, 75% to 90% fell in the genetic ancestry cluster associated with self-reported Caucasian donors.

The PCR made use of 60 Vbeta and 13 Jbeta primers. Libraries were prepared by immunoSEQ multiplex PCR; TCRdb keeps only in-frame clonotypes and omits some of them. The sample has 70,000 to 90,000 clones; around 76% are singletons. The donors were healthy bone marrow donors. Trimming took 5 bases from V and 4 from J, leaving 9 bases between them. The length of the CDR3 is 13 residues. The germline gives CDR1 MNHEY, CDR2 SMNVEV (reference sequence). The chain has TRBV27 and TRBJ1-5; D gene ambiguous. Specimen: PBMCs. The source is a male donor in good health and CMV-seropositive. This chain's CDR3 is CASSLQKNQPQHF. Here the CDR3 DNA reads TGTGCCAGCAGTCTTCAGAAGAATCAGCCCCAGCATTTT.